This is a list of T cell receptor beta chains from one sample in a study of cytomegalovirus exposure and HLA in healthy donors. Here immunoSEQ multiplex PCR was the method, and the copy in TCRdb shows in-frame clones only, minus some. This sample has roughly 170,000 clones, with around 80% found just once. Sequenced input: PBMCs. Receptors originate from a woman under 40 in good health and CMV-seropositive. CDR3s include the opening cysteine and the closing phenylalanine or tryptophan. Each record gives: D gene, clone size, V gene, J gene, CDR3 protein, CDR3 DNA. The D gene is left open where the match is weak. Clone size is not always given. Where it is, it says once, few, many or a class for expanded clones.

-	few	TRBV7-8	TRBJ1-1	CASSLREIKNTEAFF	TGTGCCAGCAGCTTACGGGAAATCAAGAACACTGAAGCTTTCTTT
TRBD2	-	TRBV5-1	TRBJ2-1	CAGSPEGLAGGYNEQFF	TGCGCCGGCAGCCCCGAAGGTCTAGCGGGAGGCTACAATGAGCAGTTCTTC
-	-	TRBV7-3	TRBJ2-1	CASSRNPGGMEQFF	TGTGCCAGCAGCCGAAACCCAGGGGGGATGGAGCAGTTCTTC
-	-	TRBV11-1	TRBJ2-1	CASSSTGTSNEQFF	TGTGCCAGCAGCTCAACCGGGACAAGCAATGAGCAGTTCTTC
-	-	TRBV11-3	TRBJ2-7	CASSLDLPGSSYEQYF	TGTGCCAGCAGCTTAGATCTCCCCGGGAGCTCCTACGAGCAGTACTTC
TRBD2	-	TRBV18	TRBJ2-7	CASSPIGAGGSYEQYF	TGTGCCAGCTCACCGATCGGAGCGGGCGGGAGCTACGAGCAGTACTTC
-	-	TRBV7-9	TRBJ2-3	CASSFGGTQYF	TGTGCCAGCAGCTTCGGCGGGACGCAGTATTTT
-	-	TRBV11-3	TRBJ2-3	CASSLFSTSTDTQYF	TGTGCCAGCAGCTTATTTAGTACTAGCACAGATACGCAGTATTTT
TRBD1	few	TRBV19	TRBJ1-2	CASIYGQGAAYGYTF	TGTGCCAGTATATACGGACAGGGGGCTGCCTATGGCTACACCTTC
-	few	TRBV5-4	TRBJ1-1	CASSLGGEAFF	TGTGCCAGCAGCTTGGGAGGAGAAGCTTTCTTT
-	-	TRBV5-1	TRBJ2-2	CASSLGDNTGELFF	TGCGCCAGCAGCTTGGGGGACAATACCGGGGAGCTGTTTTTT
-	once	TRBV2	TRBJ2-1	CASTLTTADRNEQFF	TGTGCCAGCACCTTGACTACCGCGGATAGGAATGAGCAGTTCTTC
-	-	TRBV6-5	TRBJ2-7	CASSFDSTGTYEQYF	TGTGCCAGCAGTTTTGACTCGACAGGCACCTACGAGCAGTACTTC
-	once	TRBV5-1	TRBJ2-3	CASSYQEGGTDTQYF	TGCGCCAGCAGCTACCAAGAGGGTGGCACAGATACGCAGTATTTT
TRBD1	-	TRBV30	TRBJ2-2	CAWTGQANTGELFF	TGTGCCTGGACCGGACAGGCGAACACCGGGGAGCTGTTTTTT
TRBD1	-	TRBV11-2	TRBJ2-1	CASSGGTGAYNEQFF	TGTGCCAGCAGCGGGGGGACAGGGGCGTACAATGAGCAGTTCTTC
TRBD2	-	TRBV29-1	TRBJ2-7	CSVTGGSGEQYF	TGCAGCGTGACGGGAGGCTCGGGGGAGCAGTACTTC
TRBD1	-	TRBV7-9	TRBJ2-7	CASSPNAGAGGQYF	TGTGCCAGCAGCCCAAATGCCGGGGCAGGGGGGCAGTACTTC
-	-	TRBV7-8	TRBJ2-7	CASSPTYEQYF	TGTGCCAGCAGCCCCACCTACGAGCAGTACTTC
-	-	TRBV19	TRBJ2-7	CASSRDILSYEQYF	TGTGCCAGTAGTAGAGACATCCTATCCTACGAGCAGTACTTC
TRBD1	-	TRBV10-3	TRBJ2-2	CAISGGTGVGGELFF	TGTGCCATCAGTGGTGGGACAGGGGTCGGCGGGGAGCTGTTTTTT
TRBD1	once	TRBV6-6	TRBJ1-2	CASTNRQGTIYGYTF	TGTGCCAGCACAAATAGACAGGGGACCATCTATGGCTACACCTTC
TRBD1	once	TRBV7-9	TRBJ2-3	CASSLARQGSDTQYF	TGTGCCAGCAGCTTAGCCAGACAGGGGTCAGATACGCAGTATTTT
TRBD2	-	TRBV9	TRBJ2-1	CASSVELAGEVHNEQFF	TGTGCCAGCAGCGTAGAGCTAGCGGGAGAGGTCCACAATGAGCAGTTCTTC
TRBD1	few	TRBV6-5	TRBJ2-1	CASADRGHYNEQFF	TGTGCCAGCGCGGACAGGGGACATTACAATGAGCAGTTCTTC
-	once	TRBV6-5	TRBJ1-5	CASRGANQPQHF	TGTGCCAGCAGAGGGGCTAATCAGCCCCAGCATTTT
TRBD2	-	TRBV28	TRBJ2-7	CASSDTSGRAREQYF	TGTGCCAGCAGTGATACTAGCGGGAGGGCCCGGGAGCAGTACTTC
TRBD2	-	TRBV6-5	TRBJ2-1	CASSYSGLAGGNEQFF	TGTGCCAGCAGTTACTCTGGACTAGCGGGAGGTAATGAGCAGTTCTTC
TRBD1	-	TRBV9	TRBJ1-3	CASSVGTGGNTIYF	TGTGCCAGCAGCGTAGGGACAGGTGGAAACACCATATATTTT
TRBD1	-	TRBV5-1	TRBJ2-1	CASSLGTAAGHEQFF	TGCGCCAGCAGCCTCGGGACAGCTGCCGGCCATGAGCAGTTCTTC
TRBD2	few	TRBV9	TRBJ2-3	CASSVEASGSVGDTQYF	TGTGCCAGCAGCGTAGAGGCTAGCGGGAGTGTAGGAGATACGCAGTATTTT